Each of the 14 T cell receptor beta chains below was sequenced from the same sample in a study of shared clonotypes between healthy human individuals. This table comes from immunoSEQ multiplex PCR, and its TCRdb copy is limited to in-frame clones, with some not included. Of 490,000 or so clones in the sample, 70% to 85% were seen once. The specimen was PBMCs. These receptors were collected from a woman in her thirties or forties in good health. Some clones in this sample may be carry-over from other donors' samples.

This chain uses TRBV18 with TRBJ1-4, with 8 bases matching TRBD1. V lost 3 bases, J lost 3 bases, and 9 bases stayed unmatched. Germline CDR1 is KGHSH and CDR2 is LQKENI. The CDR3 spans 17 residues. CDR3 loop: CASSPSDRESANEKLFF. The DNA for the CDR3 is TGTGCCAGCTCACCCTCGGACAGGGAGTCAGCTAATGAAAAACTGTTTTTT. Using reference TRBV18 and TRBJ1-4 for the parts outside the CDR3, the full variable domain is NAGVMQNPRHLVRRRGQEARLRCSPMKGHSHVYWYRQLPEEGLKFMVYLQKENIIDESGMPKERFSAEFPKEGPSILRIQQVVRGDSAAYFCASSPSDRESANEKLFFGSGTQLSVL.

The chain is built from TRBV28 and TRBJ1-1; 9 bases agree with TRBD1. CDR1 is MDHEN, CDR2 SYDVKM, per germline. The CDR3 runs 14 residues. V trimming: 5 bases; J trimming: 5 bases; junction bases outside the gene matches: 6. The CDR3 sequence is CASSRGQGRTEAFF. The CDR3 DNA reads as TGTGCCAGCAGTCGGGGACAGGGACGGACTGAAGCTTTCTTT.

The chain has TRBV30 and TRBJ2-1, with a weak D call TRBD2 (5 bases). The V gene's germline CDR1 is GTSNPN and CDR2 SVGIG (reference sequence). V lost 8 bases to trimming and J lost 5 bases, with 19 bases between them. There are 14 residues in the CDR3. CDR3 sequence reads: CADKRAGENNEQFF. CDR3 nucleotide sequence: TGTGCCGACAAGAGAGCCGGGGAAAACAATGAGCAGTTCTTC.

The chain carries TRBV28 and TRBJ2-1; 7 nucleotides match TRBD1. This CDR3 has 15 amino acids. J lost 8 bases, V lost 6 bases, and 13 bases had no gene match. The germline V gene encodes CDR1 MDHEN and CDR2 SYDVKM. This CDR3 is CASSLQRQGWHEQFF. CDR3 sequence (DNA): TGTGCCAGCAGCCTACAACGACAGGGATGGCATGAGCAGTTCTTC.

The chain recombines TRBV30 with TRBJ1-4; D possibly corresponds to TRBD1 (6 bases). V was trimmed by 2 bases and J by 8 bases, leaving 15 bases between them. CDR1 and CDR2 (germline): GTSNPN, SVGIG (reference sequence). The length of the CDR3 is 14 residues. The CDR3 is CAWSPHRAEEKLFF. DNA of the CDR3: TGTGCCTGGAGTCCCCACAGGGCGGAGGAAAAACTGTTTTTT.

The V and J genes are TRBV7-2 and TRBJ1-3; D gene uncertain. The germline V gene has CDR1 SGHTA and CDR2 FQGNSA. The CDR3 consists of 18 residues. Deletions cut 5 bases from V and 0 bases from J, with 20 bases between. The CDR3 DNA reads as TGTGCCAGCAGCCAAAACGCCTTGGCCGGAAGCTCTGGAAACACCATATATTTT. Amino acids: CASSQNALAGSSGNTIYF. The variable domain in full, with the rest retrieved from reference TRBV7-2 and TRBJ1-3, is GAGVSQSPSNKVTEKGKDVELRCDPISGHTALYWYRQSLGQGLEFLIYFQGNSAPDKSGLPSDRFSAERTGGSVSTLTIQRTQQEDSAVYLCASSQNALAGSSGNTIYFGEGSWLTVV.

This chain connects TRBV6-6 to TRBJ1-4; D unclear. Trimming stripped 0 bases from V and 1 base from J, with 9 bases between. The CDR3 runs to 16 residues. Germline-derived CDR1 and CDR2 are MNHNY and SVGAGI (reference sequence). The CDR3 reads CASSYSSSGTNEKLFF. The CDR3 bases are TGTGCCAGCAGTTACTCGAGTTCGGGAACTAATGAAAAACTGTTTTTT.

This clone was detected once. The chain links TRBV7-6 to TRBJ2-7; D may be TRBD1 (6 bases). Germline lookup yields CDR1 SGHVS and CDR2 FNYEAQ. V was cut by 4 bases and J by 5 bases, with 21 bases left in between. The CDR3 totals 16 residues. CDR3 sequence: CASSSLSPTGSHEQYF. CDR3 bases: TGTGCCAGCAGCTCTTTGTCCCCTACAGGGTCCCACGAGCAGTACTTC.

This clone has ten or more counts. V and J are TRBV7-9 and TRBJ1-1, with 8 positions matching TRBD1. J was trimmed by 0 bases and V by 5 bases; bases with no gene match: 5. The CDR3 is 15 residues long. Germline V lookup: CDR1 SEHNR, CDR2 FQNEAQ (reference sequence). CDR3 nucleotides: TGTGCCAGCAGCCCGGACAGGGTCATGAACACTGAAGCTTTCTTT. Protein product: CASSPDRVMNTEAFF.

The chain employs TRBV28 and TRBJ2-7, with 11 bases fitting TRBD1. The CDR3 is made up of 17 amino acids. Looked up from germline, CDR1 is MDHEN and CDR2 is SYDVKM. V lost 0 bases and J lost 0; bases outside the gene matches: 4. The CDR3, as DNA: TGTGCCAGCAGTTTATGGGGACAGGGGGTTCGCTCCTACGAGCAGTACTTC. This sequence encodes CASSLWGQGVRSYEQYF.

This chain joins TRBV29-1 and TRBJ2-1; 10 bases map to TRBD2. The CDR3 has 16 residues. Germline V lookup: CDR1 SQVTM, CDR2 ANQGSEA. CDR3 protein: CNRYREGSGRFNEQFF. The CDR3 DNA reads TGCAACCGCTACAGGGAGGGTAGCGGGAGGTTTAATGAGCAGTTCTTC.

This chain connects TRBV5-1 to TRBJ1-6; D is undetermined. The V end was cut by 0 bases, the J end by 8 bases, with 12 bases between. Germline CDR1 is SGHRS and CDR2 is YFSETQ. The CDR3 runs to 15 residues. The CDR3 reads CASSLGLESYSPLHF. CDR3 in DNA: TGCGCCAGCAGCTTGGGACTGGAGTCTTATTCACCCCTCCACTTT.

This clone was seen a single time. V is TRBV2 and J is TRBJ2-2; no reliable D call. Germline loops: CDR1 SNHLY, CDR2 FYNNEI. The CDR3 sequence is 14 residues long. Trimming removed 4 bases from V and 3 bases from J, with 9 bases in between. CDR3 sequence (DNA): TGTGCCAGCAGTGCCCCCTCCCACACCGGGGAGCTGTTTTTT. Translated, it gives CASSAPSHTGELFF.

This clone was detected only a few times. J is TRBJ1-2 and V is TRBV5-1, with TRBD1 matching over 8 bases. Unmatched junction bases numbered 5, after V lost 3 bases and J lost 4 bases. The CDR3 has 14 residues. CDR1 is SGHRS and CDR2 is YFSETQ in the germline V gene. The CDR3 DNA follows: TGCGCCAGCAGCTCGACAGGGGTAGGCTATGGCTACACCTTC. Protein: CASSSTGVGYGYTF.